The 4 T cell receptor beta chains listed next were all sequenced from one sample in a study of CD8 T cells in Susac syndrome. RNA in amounts of roughly 0.5 to 1 ug was reverse transcribed with random hexamers. TCRdb re-analysed the immunoSEQ multiplex PCR reads in MiXCR, keeping a single row per CDR3 protein. The profile shows over 150,000 distinct CDR3 sequences, roughly 94% of them singletons. The specimen sequenced was CD4+ T cells from PBMCs. The receptors were gathered from a human donor with Susac syndrome.

The V and J genes are TRBV20-1 and TRBJ2-5, with D perhaps assigned TRBD1 or TRBD2 (5 bases each). The CDR3 consists of 16 residues. Germline V gene sequence: CDR1 DFQATT, CDR2 SNEGSKA (reference sequence). Trimming stripped 5 bases from V and 5 bases from J, with 24 bases between. CDR3 DNA: TGCAGTGCTTCCCTCCTCCGGGACGGGACCGGGGAGACCCAGTACTTC. Translating it yields CSASLLRDGTGETQYF.

The gene calls are TRBV30 and TRBJ1-6, with D unresolved. Trimming took 0 bases from V and 4 from J, leaving 1 base between them. This CDR3 has 12 residues. Germline V gives CDR1 GTSNPN, CDR2 SVGIG (reference sequence). The chain's CDR3 is CAWSVYNSPLHF. As DNA, the CDR3 is TGTGCCTGGAGTGTATATAATTCACCCCTCCACTTT.

The J gene is TRBJ1-2, the V gene TRBV20-1; a possible D gene is TRBD1 (5 bases). The CDR3 has 14 residues. Germline V gives CDR1 DFQATT, CDR2 SNEGSKA (reference sequence). V lost 1 base and J 7 bases, leaving 16 bases between the germline ends. The CDR3 sequence is CSARATGFRGGYTF. The CDR3 DNA is TGCAGTGCTAGAGCTACGGGATTTAGGGGTGGCTACACCTTC.

The chain links TRBV7-2 to TRBJ2-7, with D perhaps matching TRBD1 or TRBD2 (5 bases each). V dropped 4 bases and J dropped 2 bases, with 12 bases sitting between them. The CDR3 covers 14 residues. Germline-derived CDR1 and CDR2 are SGHTA and FQGNSA. In DNA, the CDR3 is TGTGCCAGCAGCTGGGGACGCGGCACCTACGAGCAGTACTTC. This encodes CASSWGRGTYEQYF.